The rows below give T cell receptor beta chains drawn from one sample of a study of blood T cell repertoires in COVID-19. The method was immunoSEQ multiplex PCR; TCRdb's version includes in-frame clones alone and lacks a portion of them. The sample shows some 270,000 clones, around nine tenths of them seen only once. The sample comprised peripheral blood. Receptor source: a woman aged 55-70 years who had recovered from COVID-19. The CDR3 runs from the conserved cysteine through the conserved F or W. Fields, in order: V gene, clone size, J gene, D gene, CDR3 DNA, CDR3 protein. The D gene is left open where the match is weak. A row's size may be missing; if present it is once, few, many or a size class.

v_gene: TRBV9
abundance: .
j_gene: TRBJ2-1
d_gene: .
CDR3nt: TGTGCCAGCAGCGTCCTGGGGGGGCCGAAATACAATGAGCAGTTCTTC
CDR3aa: CASSVLGGPKYNEQFF

v_gene: TRBV18
abundance: .
j_gene: TRBJ2-7
d_gene: .
CDR3nt: TGTGCCAGCTCACCAAGTGGGCTAGCGAGCTCCTACGAGCAGTACTTC
CDR3aa: CASSPSGLASSYEQYF

v_gene: TRBV3-1/TRBV3-2
abundance: once
j_gene: TRBJ2-7
d_gene: TRBD1
CDR3nt: TGTGCCAGCAGCCAAGGGACAGGGGACTACGAGCAGTACTTC
CDR3aa: CASSQGTGDYEQYF

v_gene: TRBV7-6
abundance: .
j_gene: TRBJ1-6
d_gene: .
CDR3nt: TGTGCCAGCAGCTTAGTCGGGAGTTCCTATAATTCACCCCTCCACTTT
CDR3aa: CASSLVGSSYNSPLHF

v_gene: TRBV21-1
abundance: .
j_gene: TRBJ1-2
d_gene: .
CDR3nt: TGTGCCAGCAGCAAAATTTTGGTTTGCGACTATGGCTACACCTTC
CDR3aa: CASSKILVCDYGYTF

v_gene: TRBV19
abundance: .
j_gene: TRBJ2-5
d_gene: TRBD1
CDR3nt: TGTGCCAGTAGTAGGGGGAGACAGGGGCACCAAGAGACCCAGTACTTC
CDR3aa: CASSRGRQGHQETQYF

v_gene: TRBV9
abundance: .
j_gene: TRBJ2-1
d_gene: TRBD2
CDR3nt: TGTGCCAGCAGCGTAGGAGTAGCGGGTCAAAGGAACAATGAGCAGTTCTTC
CDR3aa: CASSVGVAGQRNNEQFF

v_gene: TRBV7-8
abundance: .
j_gene: TRBJ2-7
d_gene: TRBD1
CDR3nt: TGTGCCAGCAGCATCTCAGGGACAGGGCCCTACGAGCAGTACTTC
CDR3aa: CASSISGTGPYEQYF

v_gene: TRBV12-3/TRBV12-4
abundance: .
j_gene: TRBJ1-2
d_gene: .
CDR3nt: TGTGCCAGCAGTTTTAGCGGCCGAGGCTACACCTTC
CDR3aa: CASSFSGRGYTF

v_gene: TRBV27
abundance: once
j_gene: TRBJ2-5
d_gene: .
CDR3nt: TGTGCCAGCAGTTTAGGGCCCCTTGAGACCCAGTACTTC
CDR3aa: CASSLGPLETQYF

v_gene: TRBV27
abundance: .
j_gene: TRBJ1-2
d_gene: .
CDR3nt: TGTGCCAGCAGTCCCTCAGGGGCGGGCAGGGGTTCCGGTGGCTACACCTTC
CDR3aa: CASSPSGAGRGSGGYTF

v_gene: TRBV19
abundance: .
j_gene: TRBJ2-5
d_gene: TRBD1
CDR3nt: TGTGCCAGTAGTATCTACCAGGGGGCTTGGGAGACCCAGTACTTC
CDR3aa: CASSIYQGAWETQYF

v_gene: TRBV3-1/TRBV3-2
abundance: few
j_gene: TRBJ2-7
d_gene: .
CDR3nt: TGTGCCAGCAGCCATCCCCCCAGGGTGGGTTATGGGCAGTACTTC
CDR3aa: CASSHPPRVGYGQYF

v_gene: TRBV6-4
abundance: .
j_gene: TRBJ2-1
d_gene: TRBD1
CDR3nt: TGTGCCAGCCGTGACTTTTTGGGACAGGGGACGATGAGCGCCCGGGATGGAGCCTACAATGAGCAGTTCTTC
CDR3aa: CASRDFLGQGTMSARDGAYNEQFF

v_gene: TRBV11-1
abundance: .
j_gene: TRBJ2-7
d_gene: TRBD1
CDR3nt: TGTGCCAGCAGCCGGGACAGGGCCTACGAGCAGTACTTC
CDR3aa: CASSRDRAYEQYF

v_gene: TRBV18
abundance: .
j_gene: TRBJ2-5
d_gene: TRBD1
CDR3nt: TGTGCCAGCTCACCAGGGACAGGGGCCGAAGAGACCCAGTACTTC
CDR3aa: CASSPGTGAEETQYF

v_gene: TRBV28
abundance: .
j_gene: TRBJ1-4
d_gene: .
CDR3nt: TGTGCCAGCAGTTCACTTGCAAACGGGGCAACTAATGAAAAACTGTTTTTT
CDR3aa: CASSSLANGATNEKLFF

v_gene: TRBV9
abundance: few
j_gene: TRBJ1-6
d_gene: .
CDR3nt: TGTGCCAGCAGCGTAGGGGACACCTATAATTCACCCCTCCACTTT
CDR3aa: CASSVGDTYNSPLHF

v_gene: TRBV19
abundance: .
j_gene: TRBJ1-6
d_gene: .
CDR3nt: TGTGCCAGTAGTGGCCCGGGGAATTCACCCCTCCACTTT
CDR3aa: CASSGPGNSPLHF

v_gene: TRBV3-1/TRBV3-2
abundance: .
j_gene: TRBJ2-2
d_gene: .
CDR3nt: TGTGCCAGCAGCCAAAGCCACAGTGGCGGGGAGCTGTTTTTT
CDR3aa: CASSQSHSGGELFF

v_gene: TRBV11-3
abundance: .
j_gene: TRBJ2-5
d_gene: .
CDR3nt: TGTGCCAGCAGCTTAGGGGGGACACAAGAGACCCAGTACTTC
CDR3aa: CASSLGGTQETQYF

v_gene: TRBV10-1
abundance: .
j_gene: TRBJ1-1
d_gene: .
CDR3nt: TGCGCCAGCAGCGGAGAGCGGGGTCTGAACACTGAAGCTTTCTTT
CDR3aa: CASSGERGLNTEAFF

v_gene: TRBV7-9
abundance: few
j_gene: TRBJ1-1
d_gene: .
CDR3nt: TGTGCCAGCAGCCGGGCTGGACGGGGGACTGAAGCTTTCTTT
CDR3aa: CASSRAGRGTEAFF

v_gene: TRBV7-8
abundance: .
j_gene: TRBJ1-1
d_gene: .
CDR3nt: TGTGCCAGCAGCTCAAGGGGTGTGGCTGAAGCTTTCTTT
CDR3aa: CASSSRGVAEAFF

v_gene: TRBV20-1
abundance: .
j_gene: TRBJ2-1
d_gene: .
CDR3nt: TGCAGTGCTAGTACAGGCGGCTACAATGAGCAGTTCTTC
CDR3aa: CSASTGGYNEQFF

v_gene: TRBV19
abundance: .
j_gene: TRBJ1-2
d_gene: TRBD1
CDR3nt: TGTGCCAGTAGTATTGGGACAGGGGGCAGCTATGGCTACACCTTC
CDR3aa: CASSIGTGGSYGYTF

v_gene: TRBV4-1
abundance: .
j_gene: TRBJ2-5
d_gene: TRBD2
CDR3nt: TGCGCCACCGCCCCCCGGGGGGGAGAGACCCAGTACTTC
CDR3aa: CATAPRGGETQYF

v_gene: TRBV11-2
abundance: .
j_gene: TRBJ1-1
d_gene: .
CDR3nt: TGTGCCAGCAGCTTGACTGGGGGCCCAAGGAACACTGAAGCTTTCTTT
CDR3aa: CASSLTGGPRNTEAFF

v_gene: TRBV20-1
abundance: .
j_gene: TRBJ1-5
d_gene: .
CDR3nt: TGCAGTGCTAGTCGTCGGAATCAGCCCCAGCATTTT
CDR3aa: CSASRRNQPQHF

v_gene: TRBV5-1
abundance: once
j_gene: TRBJ2-7
d_gene: .
CDR3nt: TGCGCCAGCAGCTCCCGACAGACCCTGACCTACGAGCAGTACTTC
CDR3aa: CASSSRQTLTYEQYF

v_gene: TRBV5-1
abundance: .
j_gene: TRBJ1-1
d_gene: TRBD1
CDR3nt: TGCGCCAGCAGCACGAGGGACAGGGAACTGAGCACTGAAGCTTTCTTT
CDR3aa: CASSTRDRELSTEAFF

v_gene: TRBV6-2/TRBV6-3
abundance: .
j_gene: TRBJ1-2
d_gene: TRBD1
CDR3nt: TGTGCCAGCAGTTCGACAGGGGTCTATGGCTACACCTTC
CDR3aa: CASSSTGVYGYTF

v_gene: TRBV13
abundance: once
j_gene: TRBJ1-1
d_gene: TRBD1
CDR3nt: TGTGCCAGCAGCTTGGGACAGCAGAACACTGAAGCTTTCTTT
CDR3aa: CASSLGQQNTEAFF

v_gene: TRBV6-5
abundance: .
j_gene: TRBJ1-2
d_gene: .
CDR3nt: TGTGCCAGCAGTTACTCGACAGGAAGGGACTATGGCTACACCTTC
CDR3aa: CASSYSTGRDYGYTF

v_gene: TRBV6-6
abundance: .
j_gene: TRBJ1-3
d_gene: .
CDR3nt: TGTGCCAGCACTAACTGGCGGCAGGGGTTAAACACCATATATTTT
CDR3aa: CASTNWRQGLNTIYF

v_gene: TRBV6-5
abundance: .
j_gene: TRBJ2-1
d_gene: TRBD1
CDR3nt: TGTGCCAGCCTTCGGACAGGGGGTCTCAATGAGCAGTTCTTC
CDR3aa: CASLRTGGLNEQFF

v_gene: TRBV18
abundance: .
j_gene: TRBJ2-2
d_gene: TRBD2
CDR3nt: TGTGCCAGCCGAAGACTAGCGGACACCGGGGAGCTGTTTTTT
CDR3aa: CASRRLADTGELFF

v_gene: TRBV27
abundance: .
j_gene: TRBJ2-7
d_gene: .
CDR3nt: TGTGCCAGCAGTGTTGGGGGGGAGCAGTACTTC
CDR3aa: CASSVGGEQYF

v_gene: TRBV18
abundance: .
j_gene: TRBJ2-7
d_gene: TRBD1
CDR3nt: TGTGCCAGCTCACCACCGAGCGCAGGGGGAAGCGAGCAGTACTTC
CDR3aa: CASSPPSAGGSEQYF

v_gene: TRBV5-1
abundance: .
j_gene: TRBJ1-5
d_gene: .
CDR3nt: TGCGCCAGCAGCTTGTACAGTAATAATCAGCCCCAGCATTTT
CDR3aa: CASSLYSNNQPQHF

v_gene: TRBV28
abundance: .
j_gene: TRBJ2-1
d_gene: .
CDR3nt: TGTGCCAGCAGTTTTACTAGGTTACAGCAGTTCTTC
CDR3aa: CASSFTRLQQFF

v_gene: TRBV13
abundance: .
j_gene: TRBJ2-7
d_gene: .
CDR3nt: TGTGCCAGCAGCCAATCTCCGGGACAATACTACGAGCAGTACTTC
CDR3aa: CASSQSPGQYYEQYF